One sample yielded the 8 T cell receptor beta chains listed below, sequenced in a study of cytomegalovirus exposure and HLA in healthy donors. The PCR had 60 Vbeta and 13 Jbeta primers. This table comes from immunoSEQ multiplex PCR, and its TCRdb copy is limited to in-frame clones, with some not included. The data contain some 150,000 clones, roughly 85% of them singletons. The sample was PBMCs. The receptors originated from a male donor in good health and CMV-seronegative.

The V gene is TRBV28, the J gene TRBJ1-5; 9 nucleotides align to TRBD1. Trimming took 6 bases from V and 1 from J; bases not matched to a gene: 7. The V gene's germline CDR1 is MDHEN and CDR2 SYDVKM. CDR3 length: 16 amino acids. The DNA of the CDR3 is TGTGCCAGCAGAAAAGAGGGACAGGGAAGCAATCAGCCCCAGCATTTT. Encoded protein: CASRKEGQGSNQPQHF.

The chain has TRBV30 and TRBJ1-1, with 8 bases identical to TRBD1. CDR3 length: 13 amino acids. J lost 5 bases, V lost 5 bases, and 7 bases had no gene match. CDR1 and CDR2 from the germline V gene are GTSNPN and SVGIG (reference sequence). CDR3 sequence: CAWDKQGGTEAFF. CDR3 coding DNA: TGTGCCTGGGATAAACAGGGGGGAACTGAAGCTTTCTTT.

The V gene is TRBV4-2, the J gene TRBJ2-1; 8 nucleotides agree with TRBD2. V gave up 0 bases and J gave up 6 bases; unmatched junction bases: 7. Germline-derived CDR1 and CDR2 are LGHNA and YNFKEQ. This CDR3 contains 16 residues. CDR3 protein: CASSQDDSGKANEQFF. The DNA for the CDR3 is TGTGCCAGCAGCCAAGATGATAGCGGGAAGGCCAATGAGCAGTTCTTC.

The chain recombines TRBV28 with TRBJ2-7; D is ambiguous. Germline CDR1 reads MDHEN; CDR2 reads SYDVKM. The CDR3 totals 13 residues. V lost 4 bases and J 3 bases, leaving 10 bases between the germline ends. The CDR3 region has the DNA TGTGCCAGCAGTTCTTCCTCTGTCTACGAGCAGTACTTC. As protein: CASSSSSVYEQYF.

This chain links TRBV27 with TRBJ2-1, with 11 positions matching TRBD2. Germline CDR1 is MNHEY and CDR2 is SMNVEV (reference sequence). CDR3 length equals 16 residues. Trimming at V came to 6 bases and at J to 2 bases, leaving 6 bases not matched to a gene. The CDR3 region is CASSLISGRAYNEQFF. The CDR3 DNA reads as TGTGCCAGCAGCCTCATTAGCGGGAGGGCCTACAATGAGCAGTTCTTC.

The chain carries TRBV6-1 and TRBJ1-1; D gene uncertain. The length of the CDR3 is 13 residues. Trimming took off 3 bases at V and 10 bases at J, with 15 bases between the two ends. Germline V gene lookup returns CDR1 MNHNS and CDR2 SASEGT. The CDR3 spells CASSEAKSTIAFF. Written as DNA, the CDR3 is TGTGCCAGCAGTGAGGCAAAGTCGACTATAGCTTTCTTT.

This chain joins TRBV7-3 and TRBJ1-4, with TRBD1 as a possible D gene (5 bases). The CDR3 is 19 residues long. The germline V and J ends were trimmed by 2 bases and 3 bases, with 22 bases remaining between them. The germline V gene encodes CDR1 SGHTA and CDR2 FQGTGA. CDR3 bases: TGTGCCAGCAGCTTAGTGGCGGGGCAGGGTGATTGGGCTAATGAAAAACTGTTTTTT. Translation: CASSLVAGQGDWANEKLFF.

The gene calls are TRBV7-8 and TRBJ1-2; TRBD1 is a possible D gene (5 bases). V dropped 9 bases and J dropped 4 bases, with 24 bases sitting between them. CDR1 is SGHVS, CDR2 FQNEAQ, per germline. The CDR3 contains 16 residues. CDR3 nucleotides: TGTGCCAGAAACCTAGTAGAAAGGGGTCTTGGCTATGGCTACACCTTC. Encoded protein: CARNLVERGLGYGYTF.